A single sample is the source of the 19 T cell receptor beta chains below, sequenced in a study of T-cell reconstitution after alpha-beta-depleted transplantation in children listed by TCRdb under 2016. Preparation of the library involved PCR. Sequencing was performed on an Illumina HiSeq 2500. To normalize quantification of the TCRbeta repertoire, the TCR libraries were built with molecular barcoding that relied on unique molecular identifiers. Using fastp trimming at Q25 and MiXCR clonotype assembly, TCRdb reanalyzed the public sequencing data and kept in-frame beta chains. Identical CDR3 protein sequences are pooled into one entry, listed with their most common genes and DNA. The sample table shows about a million distinct CDR3 sequences, and about 29% are seen once. The top ten clones comprise over 25% of the sample. The sample's treatment or condition label is to be understood as: allogeneic hematopoietic cell transplantation with graft depleted of TCRalphabeta T cells and CD19 B cells.

The specimen comprised PBMCs, mostly from graft donor cells, sampled 360 days after TCRalphabeta/CD19-depleted stem cell transplant. All receptors come from a boy under two years old who had a stem cell transplant for SCID, so the T cells may come from the graft donor.

The chain couples TRBV6-5 to TRBJ2-3, with D possibly TRBD1 on 5 matching bases. CDR1 is MNHEY, CDR2 SVGAGI, per germline. V dropped 2 bases and J dropped 5 bases, with 11 bases sitting between them. This CDR3 region has 14 residues. In nucleotides, the CDR3 is TGTGCCAGCAGTTACCCTTCGCAGGGAGATACGCAGTATTTT. This encodes CASSYPSQGDTQYF.

The chain couples TRBV29-1 to TRBJ1-1; D possibly corresponds to TRBD1 (6 bases). The V end lost 2 bases, the J end lost 4 bases, and 14 bases lay between the germline ends. CDR3 length: 14 residues. CDR1 and CDR2 (germline): SQVTM, ANQGSEA. The CDR3 coding sequence is TGCAGCGTTGAAAAGGGGGTTAGGAGCACTGAAGCTTTCTTT. Its protein is CSVEKGVRSTEAFF.

This clonotype was counted only a few times. CDR3 in DNA: TGTGCCAGCAGTTTGATGGTTGGGGGGAAGGCCCAAGAGACCCAGTACTTC. It is translated as CASSLMVGGKAQETQYF. The chain recombines TRBV27 with TRBJ2-5; tentative D call: TRBD2 (6 bases). Germline assignment: CDR1 MNHEY and CDR2 SMNVEV (reference sequence). Deletions cut 3 bases from V and 1 base from J, with 18 bases between. CDR3 length: 17 amino acids.

The chain links TRBV4-2 to TRBJ2-7; possible D gene TRBD2, 7 bases. Trimming stripped 0 bases from V and 4 bases from J, with 16 bases between. There are 16 residues in the CDR3. Germline CDR1 reads LGHNA; CDR2 reads YNFKEQ. CDR3 amino acids: CASSQDLRGLAYEQYF. The CDR3 nucleotides read TGTGCCAGCAGCCAAGATCTGCGGGGGCTGGCATACGAGCAGTACTTC.

This clonotype showed up just a few times. This rearrangement joins TRBV15 to TRBJ2-1; TRBD2 might be the D (6 bases). This CDR3 comprises 12 residues. In germline, CDR1 is LNHNV, CDR2 YYDKDF (reference sequence). Between the trimmed V and J ends, which lost 3 bases and 8 bases, there was a span of 8 bases. CDR3: CATSSREDEQFF. DNA of the CDR3: TGTGCCACCAGCAGCAGGGAGGATGAGCAGTTCTTC.

V usage is TRBV5-1 and J usage is TRBJ2-3, with D perhaps TRBD2 (7 bases). V lost 6 bases, J lost 2 bases, and 19 bases lay in between. The CDR3 sequence is 16 residues long. Germline V CDR1 and CDR2: SGHRS, YFSETQ. The CDR3 is CASTRGRGGLTDTQYF. CDR3 nucleotide sequence: TGCGCCAGCACCCGGGGGCGCGGGGGCCTCACAGATACGCAGTATTTT.

This clonotype was detected only a few times. The chain employs TRBV5-1 and TRBJ2-7; TRBD1 might be the D (6 bases). CDR3 length: 12 residues. Trimming took off 4 bases at V and 6 bases at J, with 11 bases between the two ends. CDR1 SGHRS and CDR2 YFSETQ come from the germline V gene. CDR3 bases: TGCGCCAGCAGCCCGGACAGCATCGAGCAGTACTTC. It translates to CASSPDSIEQYF.

The chain carries TRBV6-5 and TRBJ1-2; D ambiguous. The CDR3 runs to 10 residues. The V and J ends lost 10 bases and 6 bases respectively, with 9 bases between them. Germline CDR1 is MNHEY and CDR2 is SVGAGI. The CDR3 DNA reads as TGTGCCACCGCGTTGGATGGCTACACCTTC. It yields the protein CATALDGYTF.

The J gene is TRBJ2-3, the V gene TRBV5-1; 7 positions match TRBD2. The V segment lost 0 bases and the J segment 5 bases; nucleotides outside the gene matches: 6. This CDR3 has 15 amino acids. Germline V gives CDR1 SGHRS, CDR2 YFSETQ. CDR3 region: CASSLGGTGGDTQYF. As DNA, the CDR3 is TGCGCCAGCAGCTTGGGGGGCACGGGGGGAGATACGCAGTATTTT.

This clonotype has a handful of counts. The genes are TRBV6-1 and TRBJ2-5; tentative D call: TRBD2 (6 bases). V was clipped by 3 bases and J by 1 base, with 12 bases between them. This CDR3 is 15 amino acids long. CDR1 and CDR2 from the germline V gene are MNHNS and SASEGT. CDR3 DNA: TGTGCCAGCAGTGACGGAGGGTTACCCCAAGAGACCCAGTACTTC. It yields the protein CASSDGGLPQETQYF.

The rearrangement joins TRBV2 to TRBJ2-3, with 9 nucleotides matching TRBD2. V dropped 4 bases and J dropped 8; count of bases not matched to a gene: 10. The length of the CDR3 is 15 residues. CDR1 and CDR2 (germline): SNHLY, FYNNEI. CDR3 residues: CASSAASGTTGTQYF. CDR3 nucleotide sequence: TGTGCCAGCAGTGCGGCTAGCGGGACCACCGGTACGCAGTATTTT.

J is TRBJ1-2 and V is TRBV12-3 or TRBV12-4; 8 bases agree with TRBD1. V dropped 0 bases and J dropped 4; count of bases not matched to a gene: 7. This CDR3 spans 16 amino acids. CDR3 in amino acids: CASSLARTGRVYGYTF. DNA of the CDR3: TGTGCCAGCAGTTTAGCGCGGACAGGGAGGGTCTATGGCTACACCTTC.

At least ten counts were recorded for this clonotype. The chain combines TRBV5-1 with TRBJ1-6, with D unresolved. This CDR3 is built from 13 residues. The germline V gene encodes CDR1 SGHRS and CDR2 YFSETQ. Trimming took off 5 bases at V and 8 bases at J, with 11 bases between the two ends. The CDR3 DNA reads TGCGCCAGCAGTCAGGAGGCCTATTCACCCCTCCACTTT. Translating gives CASSQEAYSPLHF.

Only a few counts were recorded for this clonotype. This chain links TRBV6-2 or TRBV6-3 with TRBJ2-5, with 11 bases fitting TRBD2. Germline CDR1 and CDR2: MNHEY and SVGEGT. This CDR3 comprises 13 residues. The J segment lost 5 bases and the V segment lost 6 bases, leaving 2 bases of the junction unmatched. CDR3 residues: CASRGLAAETQYF. DNA of the CDR3: TGTGCCAGCAGGGGACTAGCGGCCGAGACCCAGTACTTC.

This clonotype was seen a few times. This sequence joins TRBV5-5 and TRBJ2-2; TRBD2 is a possible D gene (7 bases). The CDR3 length is 16 residues. The germline CDR1 and CDR2 sequences are SGHKS and YYEKEE (reference sequence). Trimming pared 2 bases from V and 6 bases from J, leaving 17 bases between. The CDR3 reads CASSFGGAQGAGELFF. DNA of the CDR3: TGTGCCAGCAGCTTTGGGGGGGCCCAGGGTGCCGGGGAGCTGTTTTTT.

In its sample, this clonotype was seen a few times. CDR3 protein: CASSWSGDTGELFF. Here the CDR3 DNA reads TGTGCCAGCAGCTGGAGCGGGGACACCGGGGAGCTGTTTTTT. The genes are TRBV3-1 and TRBJ2-2, with 7 bases fitting TRBD2. CDR3 size: 14 residues. J was trimmed by 3 bases and V by 5 bases; bases with no gene match: 3. Germline values: CDR1 LGHDT, CDR2 YNNKEL (reference sequence).

In its sample, this clonotype was seen a few times. The chain links TRBV5-1 to TRBJ1-1; D is unclear. Germline CDR1 SGHRS, CDR2 YFSETQ. Trimming cost V 0 bases and J 1 base, with 7 bases left between them. The CDR3 is 14 residues long. The CDR3 loop is CASSLGPTNTEAFF. The CDR3 nucleotides are TGCGCCAGCAGCTTGGGCCCCACGAACACTGAAGCTTTCTTT.

This clonotype was seen a handful of times. This chain links TRBV2 with TRBJ1-1; D gene uncertain. Trimming shortened V by 7 bases and J by 5 bases, and 17 bases separated the two germline ends. CDR3 length: 14 amino acids. In germline, CDR1 is SNHLY, CDR2 FYNNEI. Here the CDR3 reads CASTPTTPVTEAFF. CDR3 nucleotide sequence: TGTGCCAGCACCCCGACAACCCCGGTGACTGAAGCTTTCTTT.

This clonotype was detected only a few times. The CDR3 loop reads CASSPTQNYGYTF. The CDR3 nucleotides are TGTGCCAGCAGCCCTACACAGAACTATGGCTACACCTTC. This rearrangement joins TRBV7-9 to TRBJ1-2; unclear D gene. The V gene's germline CDR1 is SEHNR and CDR2 FQNEAQ (reference sequence). V was cut by 5 bases and J by 2 bases, with 9 bases left in between. The CDR3 loop spans 13 amino acids.